Below are 2 T cell receptor beta chains sequenced from a single sample in a study of CD8+ T cells in alopecia areata. cDNA reverse transcribed from extracted RNA served as the sequencing template. The assay was immunoSEQ multiplex PCR, and TCRdb's table has in-frame clones only and misses some. Here the sample spans around 140,000 clones, about 60% being singletons. Sequences were derived from CD4+ T cells sorted from blood, sampled at week 0. The receptor source for this set is a human donor with alopecia areata.

This chain joins TRBV5-1 and TRBJ2-1, with 8 nucleotides matching TRBD2. CDR3 length equals 15 residues. The V and J ends lost 5 bases and 4 bases, in that order; junction bases with no gene match: 8. CDR1 SGHRS and CDR2 YFSETQ come from the germline V gene. CDR3 nucleotides: TGCGCCAGCAGTCTGACTAGCGTCCCTTACAATGAGCAGTTCTTC. Its translation: CASSLTSVPYNEQFF.

The rearrangement joins TRBV5-1 to TRBJ2-3; perhaps TRBD1 as D (6 bases). The CDR3 length is 14 residues. V gave up 1 base and J gave up 4 bases, with 10 bases separating them. Looked up from germline, CDR1 is SGHRS and CDR2 is YFSETQ. The CDR3 region has the DNA TGCGCCAGCAGCTTGAGTAAGGGGGCAGATACGCAGTATTTT. It yields the protein CASSLSKGADTQYF.